This T cell receptor (beta chain) was obtained from a study of CD4 T cells in relation to SARS-CoV-2 and coronaviruses. As for the study in general: TCR beta CDR3s were sequenced after 10-day antigen culture of PBMCs. Negative control cultures got HIV-1 Nef peptides or no peptide.

The unexposed donors gave CD4+ T cells in 2011-2018, prior to COVID-19. After less than 11 days of culture, CD4+ T cells were isolated. Unexposed-donor CD4+ T cells were probed with SARS-CoV-2 S/N and four cold-coronavirus spikes, cells permitting. The table came from immunoSEQ multiplex PCR; TCRdb's copy has only in-frame clones and leaves some out. The repertoire holds over 15,000 clones, with 65% to 80% as singletons. Study-wide results and limits: No crossreactivity against non-spike viral proteins was tested here.

Concerning this clone: No antigen is known for it.

Germline trimming cut 9 bases from V and 3 bases from J; bases unmatched to any gene: 14. The germline CDR1 and CDR2 sequences are LNHDA and SQIVND (reference sequence). The CDR3 contains 16 residues. The chain has TRBV19 and TRBJ2-3; 8 bases align to TRBD2. Sample: CD4+ T cells from PBMCs, cultured in vitro. This receptor was obtained from a human donor in good health. The CDR3 nucleotides are TGTGCCAGCTCTAAGGTGGCTAGCGGGCAGACAGATACGCAGTATTTT. Translation gives CASSKVASGQTDTQYF.